The 20 T cell receptor beta chains below all came from one sample that was sequenced in a study of PD-1 blockade in classical Hodgkin lymphoma (dated by TCRdb to 2020 to 2021). The library was generated by the immunoSEQ multiplex PCR assay. This immuneACCESS table, as held by TCRdb, lists in-frame sequences with V and J called but not all clones. Of the missing ones, under half trace to an unresolved V gene in checked studies; the others have no known cause. Here the sample has approximately 7,300 clones; 65% to 85% occur a single time. Around 34% of the sample is held by the ten biggest clonotypes. This specimen's time point label, interpreted: cycle 4 day 1 (C4D1), after less than seven weeks of nivolumab. Every trial patient had relapsed after autologous stem cell transplantation, and cohorts A, B and C differed in prior brentuximab vedotin exposure. Magnetic negative selection with a Miltenyi CD8+ T cell isolation kit was used to purify CD8+ T cells from thawed PBMCs.

This material consisted of CD8+ T cells from blood, taken before the fourth cycle of nivolumab. The source of these receptors is a human donor with classical Hodgkin lymphoma.

This clone is large (0.1 to 1%) by share. V gene TRBV6-5 combines with J gene TRBJ1-1; TRBD1 matches 7 bases. The CDR3 consists of 14 residues. Germline assignment: CDR1 MNHEY and CDR2 SVGAGI. After removal of 5 bases from V and 6 bases from J, the junction contained 9 bases not matched to a gene. This CDR3 is CASSPLSTGPEAFF. The CDR3 DNA reads TGTGCCAGCAGTCCCTTGTCGACAGGGCCTGAAGCTTTCTTT.

This clone has a handful of counts. CDR3 bases: TGCGCCAGCAGCGCACAGAGCACAGATACGCAGTATTTT. It yields the protein CASSAQSTDTQYF. The V and J genes are TRBV5-1 and TRBJ2-3; no firm D call. The V end lost 4 bases, the J end lost 0 bases, and 6 bases lay between the germline ends. This CDR3 region has 13 residues. CDR1 SGHRS and CDR2 YFSETQ come from the germline V gene.

The chain recombines TRBV5-1 with TRBJ1-1; 9 nucleotides match TRBD1. The trim removed 0 bases at V and 0 bases at J, leaving 15 bases unmatched. CDR3 size: 20 residues. From germline, CDR1 is SGHRS and CDR2 YFSETQ. This CDR3 is CASSLGGPGTGSTMNTEAFF. The CDR3, as DNA: TGCGCCAGCAGCTTGGGGGGGCCCGGGACAGGGTCCACCATGAACACTGAAGCTTTCTTT. The full variable domain, in which reference TRBV5-1 and TRBJ1-1 provide the parts outside the CDR3, is KAGVTQTPRYLIKTRGQQVTLSCSPISGHRSVSWYQQTPGQGLQFLFEYFSETQRNKGNFPGRFSGRQFSNSRSEMNVSTLELGDSALYLCASSLGGPGTGSTMNTEAFFGQGTRLTVV.

V usage is TRBV9 and J usage is TRBJ2-1; possibly TRBD1 for D (5 bases). V dropped 3 bases and J dropped 6 bases, with 22 bases sitting between them. From germline, CDR1 is SGDLS and CDR2 YYNGEE. The CDR3 length is 17 residues. In DNA form, the CDR3 reads TGTGCCAGCAGCGACACGATGGGCATCGACAGACGCAATGAGCAGTTCTTC. Residues: CASSDTMGIDRRNEQFF.

The chain joins TRBV7-6 to TRBJ2-7; either TRBD1 or TRBD2 may fit D (5 bases each). The CDR3 has 19 residues. The ends were cut back, 4 bases at V and 2 bases at J, with 27 bases in the middle. In germline, CDR1 is SGHVS, CDR2 FNYEAQ. The CDR3 DNA is TGTGCCAGCAGCTCCCCATCCGGGACCGAGCTACGAGGGACCTACGAGCAGTACTTC. Its translation: CASSSPSGTELRGTYEQYF.

Remarks on this clone: In the same sample, other DNA sequences code for this CDR3. The V and J genes are TRBV2 and TRBJ1-5; 7 bases map to TRBD1. The germline gives CDR1 SNHLY, CDR2 FYNNEI. With V trimmed by 1 base and J by 0 bases, 6 bases remained unmatched. The CDR3 consists of 17 residues. In DNA form, the CDR3 reads TGTGCCAGCAGTGAAGTCGGCAGGGGGAATAGCAATCAGCCCCAGCATTTT. Protein product: CASSEVGRGNSNQPQHF.

This clone has a single count. The rearrangement uses TRBV6-5 and TRBJ2-1; no firm D call. This CDR3 is built from 12 residues. CDR1 MNHEY and CDR2 SVGAGI come from the germline V gene. The DNA for the CDR3 is TGTGGAGTTGTCATCGGCACCGATGAGCAGTTCTTC. Protein: CGVVIGTDEQFF.

J is TRBJ2-7 and V is TRBV15; no firm D call. This CDR3 has 14 amino acids. Trimming cost V 0 bases and J 6 bases, with 12 bases left between them. Per germline, CDR1 LNHNV and CDR2 YYDKDF (reference sequence). The DNA for the CDR3 is TGTGCCACCAGCAGAGATTTACGCGGTTCCGAGCAGTACTTC. Its protein product is CATSRDLRGSEQYF.

This clone was seen a handful of times. The V and J genes are TRBV7-9 and TRBJ2-2; TRBD2 matches 7 bases. Losses at the gene ends were 7 bases for V and 4 bases for J; bases not matched to a gene: 6. The length of the CDR3 is 14 residues. Germline assignment: CDR1 SEHNR and CDR2 FQNEAQ (reference sequence). For the CDR3, the DNA is TGTGCCAGCACCGGGGGGACCTTCACCGGGGAGCTGTTTTTT. Its protein is CASTGGTFTGELFF.

This clone was seen just once. The J gene is TRBJ2-3, the V gene TRBV9, with 7 positions matching TRBD2. CDR1 SGDLS and CDR2 YYNGEE come from the germline V gene. The CDR3 runs to 17 residues. The V gene end was trimmed by 4 bases and the J gene end by 4 bases; junction bases not matched to a gene: 15. The CDR3 DNA is TGTGCCAGCAGCCTTGGTCCGGGCGGGAGTTTCCCAGATACGCAGTATTTT. Its protein product is CASSLGPGGSFPDTQYF.

As DNA, the CDR3 is TGTGCCAGCGACCCGCCCCAGCACAATGAGCAGTTCTTC. This codes for CASDPPQHNEQFF. V and J are TRBV7-9 and TRBJ2-1; D is unclear. Trimming shortened V by 8 bases and J by 5 bases, and 13 bases separated the two germline ends. Germline V CDR1 and CDR2: SEHNR, FQNEAQ (reference sequence). The CDR3 has 13 amino acids.

This clone qualifies as large. The V gene is TRBV2, the J gene TRBJ2-1; 7 bases map to TRBD1. Losses at the gene ends were 3 bases for V and 8 bases for J; bases not matched to a gene: 7. Germline assignment: CDR1 SNHLY and CDR2 FYNNEI. This CDR3 comprises 14 residues. CDR3 in amino acids: CASSDNRGRDEQFF. The CDR3 coding sequence is TGTGCCAGCAGTGATAACAGGGGTAGGGATGAGCAGTTCTTC.

The chain couples TRBV10-3 to TRBJ1-5, with unresolved D. The CDR3 consists of 15 residues. V was clipped by 2 bases and J by 2 bases, with 10 bases between them. CDR1 is ENHRY, CDR2 SYGVKD, per germline. The CDR3 here is CAISETNWGNQPQHF. CDR3 coding DNA: TGTGCCATCAGTGAGACAAACTGGGGCAATCAGCCCCAGCATTTT.

The chain joins TRBV2 to TRBJ2-1; D remains unclear. Per germline, CDR1 SNHLY and CDR2 FYNNEI. V was clipped by 2 bases and J by 2 bases, with 10 bases between them. The length of the CDR3 is 15 residues. DNA for the CDR3: TGTGCCAGCAGTGAATGGGTCGGCCCCTACAATGAGCAGTTCTTC. Translating it yields CASSEWVGPYNEQFF.

The gene calls are TRBV19 and TRBJ2-7; no definite D call. V lost 3 bases and J 2 bases, leaving 8 bases between the germline ends. Per the germline V gene, CDR1 is LNHDA and CDR2 is SQIVND (reference sequence). This CDR3 has 13 residues. In DNA, the CDR3 is TGTGCCAGTAGTATGCGAATAACCTACGAGCAGTACTTC. As protein: CASSMRITYEQYF.

The chain uses TRBV4-1 and TRBJ2-3; tentative D call: TRBD1 (5 bases). Germline V lookup: CDR1 MGHRA, CDR2 YSYEKL. CDR3 length equals 16 residues. Trimming removed 2 bases from V and 1 base from J, with 13 bases in between. The CDR3 nucleotides are TGCGCCAGCAGCCAACGGACACTGGCGGGCACAGATACGCAGTATTTT. Translating it yields CASSQRTLAGTDTQYF.

The J gene is TRBJ2-7, the V gene TRBV2, with 10 bases identical to TRBD2. The CDR3 sequence is 14 residues long. Unmatched junction bases numbered 3, after V lost 6 bases and J lost 1 base. Germline V gene sequence: CDR1 SNHLY, CDR2 FYNNEI. CDR3 protein: CASRERGGSYEQYF. Here the CDR3 DNA reads TGTGCCAGCAGGGAGCGGGGGGGGTCCTACGAGCAGTACTTC.

This chain links TRBV9 with TRBJ2-7; TRBD1 matches at 7 bases. V gave up 3 bases and J gave up 0 bases; unmatched junction bases: 9. Per the germline V gene, CDR1 is SGDLS and CDR2 is YYNGEE. This CDR3 comprises 16 residues. The CDR3 loop is CASSENRDSSSYEQYF. The CDR3 DNA is TGTGCCAGCAGCGAGAACCGGGACAGCAGCTCCTACGAGCAGTACTTC.

This clone was seen a handful of times. The rearrangement joins TRBV27 to TRBJ2-7, with D perhaps matching TRBD2 (6 bases). CDR3 length equals 13 residues. The V gene lost 3 bases and the J gene lost 2 bases, with 8 bases spanning the gap. CDR1 is MNHEY and CDR2 is SMNVEV in the germline V gene (reference sequence). Here the CDR3 reads CASSFGRTYEQYF. The CDR3 DNA is TGTGCCAGCAGTTTTGGGAGGACCTACGAGCAGTACTTC.

The rearrangement uses TRBV12-5 and TRBJ1-6; D call uncertain. Trimming took off 1 base at V and 8 bases at J, with 6 bases between the two ends. The CDR3 spans 13 residues. Germline values: CDR1 LGHNT, CDR2 FRNRAP. The CDR3 DNA is TGTGCTAGTGGTTTGGGGAGGGATTCACCCCTCCACTTT. Amino acid sequence: CASGLGRDSPLHF.